This T cell receptor beta chain was sequenced during a study of T cells expressing NK-cell markers. What made the TCR beta cDNA was 5'RACE template switching with UMIs. TCRdb reprocessed the 5' RACE reads and stores each CDR3 protein as one record, lacking DNA. The sample table sets out about 390,000 distinct CDR3 sequences. CDR3 length: 15 amino acids. CDR1 and CDR2 (germline): MNHNS, SASEGT. Study-wide results and caveats: The dominant NKG2C+ clonotypes represented about 1.0-7.5% of CD8+ T cells in over 5 donors.

As concerns this clonotype: Its antigen is not known.

The chain employs TRBV6-1 and TRBJ1-5; the TCRdb D gene call, TRBD1, has no DNA to confirm it. This TCR was sampled from a woman between 45 and 60 years old in good health. Sequenced input: blood T cells: a sorted CD56 or NKG2C T cell subset, CD4+ or CD8+ T cells, or bulk PBMC T cells (not recorded which). The CDR3 region is CASSELSTGGQPQHF.